One sample yielded the 2 T cell receptor beta chains listed below, sequenced in a study of blood T cell repertoires in COVID-19. Some clones are missing from TCRdb's copy, which holds only in-frame ones; the method was immunoSEQ multiplex PCR. The sample consists of roughly 160,000 clones, over 70% of them appearing once. Sequencing was performed on PBMCs or T cells enriched from blood (not recorded which). The receptor set was obtained from a middle-aged woman with acute COVID-19.

The V and J genes are TRBV11-2 and TRBJ2-7; D is possibly TRBD1 (5 bases). This CDR3 region has 15 residues. Trimming took off 1 base at V and 0 bases at J, with 10 bases between the two ends. The germline V gene has CDR1 SGHAT and CDR2 FQNNGV. The CDR3 is CASSLGVRASYEQYF. The CDR3 DNA reads as TGTGCCAGCAGCTTAGGTGTCAGGGCCTCCTACGAGCAGTACTTC.

The rearrangement uses TRBV7-2 and TRBJ2-7, with TRBD2 identical over 10 bases. With 4 bases clipped from V and 6 bases from J, the junction kept 6 bases outside the gene matches. Germline CDR1 and CDR2: SGHTA and FQGNSA. The CDR3 loop spans 14 amino acids. CDR3 amino acids: CASSSAGGFGEQYV. CDR3 bases: TGTGCCAGCAGCTCAGCGGGAGGGTTTGGCGAGCAGTACGTC.